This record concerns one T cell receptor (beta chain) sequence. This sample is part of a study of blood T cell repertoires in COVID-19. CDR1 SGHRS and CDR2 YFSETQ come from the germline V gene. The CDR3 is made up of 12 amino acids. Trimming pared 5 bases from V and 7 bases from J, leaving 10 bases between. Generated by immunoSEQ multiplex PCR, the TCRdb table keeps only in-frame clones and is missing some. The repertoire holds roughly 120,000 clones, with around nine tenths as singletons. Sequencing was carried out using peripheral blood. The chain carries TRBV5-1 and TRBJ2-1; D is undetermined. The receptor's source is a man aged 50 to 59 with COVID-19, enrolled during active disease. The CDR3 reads CASSYSGNEQFF. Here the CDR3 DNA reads TGCGCCAGCAGTTATTCCGGGAATGAGCAGTTCTTC.